This TCR beta chain was captured in a study of control samples from healthy donors and cancer patients. With V trimmed by 0 bases and J by 5 bases, 6 bases remained unmatched. This CDR3 spans 15 amino acids. Germline CDR1 SGHRS, CDR2 YFSETQ. The data were produced by immunoSEQ multiplex PCR, yet TCRdb's version contains in-frame clones alone and is incomplete. The table lists 110,000 to 150,000 clones, 94% of them singletons, with around 13% in the top ten. The source material was blood. The chain employs TRBV5-1 and TRBJ1-1; TRBD1 aligns across 8 bases. This TCR was recovered from a man aged 35-49 years in good health. DNA of the CDR3: TGCGCCAGCAGCTTGGGAGGCAGGGGGCGGACTGAAGCTTTCTTT. Encoded protein: CASSLGGRGRTEAFF.